The rows below give T cell receptor beta chains drawn from one sample of a study of human T cells and chemical hapten exposure. TCRdb recomputed calls from the RACE reads with MiXCR, one row per CDR3 protein. This table holds some 88,000 distinct CDR3 sequences, around 10% found once. The sequencing here drew on whole blood, taken in connection with sensitization to the hapten diphenylcyclopropenone (DPC). Receptors originate from a man aged 40-55 years with alopecia areata. Some clones in this sample may be carry-over from other donors' samples. Both conserved end residues are part of each CDR3. A D gene is named only where the DNA matches it firmly. Size is stated for part of the rows, as once, few or many counts, or as a class when the clone is expanded.

>TRBJ1-6|TRBD1|12|-|TRBV2
TGTGCCAGCGCGGGACAGGGAGTAAGAAGGGACTTT
CASAGQGVRRDF
>TRBJ2-3|-|17|-|TRBV4-1
TGCGCCAGCAGCCAAGATATGGCGGGACCATACACAGATACGCAGTATTTT
CASSQDMAGPYTDTQYF
>TRBJ1-4|TRBD1|17|-|TRBV4-2
TGTGCCAGCAGCCAAGTTGGACGGGACAGGCCTAATGAAAAACTGTTTTTT
CASSQVGRDRPNEKLFF
>TRBJ1-1|-|15|once|TRBV7-6
TGTGCCAGCAGCTTAGTGGAGGGGCTGAACACTGAAGCTTTCTTT
CASSLVEGLNTEAFF
>TRBJ2-1|-|14|-|TRBV28
TGTGCCAGCAGGCCACGAGCGGAATACAATGAGCAGTTCTTC
CASRPRAEYNEQFF
>TRBJ2-6|-|16|-|TRBV9
TGTGCCAGCAGCGTAAGAGTAACCGGAGGGGCCAACGTCCTGACTTTC
CASSVRVTGGANVLTF
>TRBJ2-7|TRBD2|16|-|TRBV6-6
TGTGCCAGCAGTCTCCCGGGGCTAGCGGGAGAATACGAGCAGTACTTC
CASSLPGLAGEYEQYF
>TRBJ2-1|-|13|-|TRBV29-1
TGCAGCGTTGGGGGGACCTCCTACAATGAGCAGTTCTTC
CSVGGTSYNEQFF
>TRBJ2-3|TRBD2|19|-|TRBV10-3
TGTGCCATCAGTGAACCCTCCGGGGGGACTAGCGGGACGGCCGATACGCAGTATTTT
CAISEPSGGTSGTADTQYF
>TRBJ2-1|TRBD2|15|few|TRBV6-2/TRBV6-3
TGTGCCAGCAGGCTAGCGGGACAGAGTTGGGATGAGCAGTTCTTC
CASRLAGQSWDEQFF
>TRBJ2-3|-|17|many|TRBV28
TGTGCCAGCAGTTTTCTTCGCACAGCTAACGGGGCAGATACGCAGTATTTT
CASSFLRTANGADTQYF
>TRBJ1-3|-|20|-|TRBV19
TGTGCCAGTAGTATTCAGTCTTTCGGACTAGCGGGAGCATCTGGAAACACCATATATTTT
CASSIQSFGLAGASGNTIYF
>TRBJ2-3|TRBD2|16|many|TRBV5-1
TGCGCCAGCAGCTCGATACTAGCGGGAGTGGCAGATACGCAGTATTTT
CASSSILAGVADTQYF
>TRBJ1-3|-|14|-|TRBV12-3/TRBV12-4
TGTGCCAGCAGGAATACAGGGTCCGGAAACACCATATATTTT
CASRNTGSGNTIYF
>TRBJ1-2|-|12|few|TRBV25-1
TGTGCCAGCAGTGATGGGGGGGCTGGCTACACCTTC
CASSDGGAGYTF
>TRBJ2-7|-|14|-|TRBV12-3/TRBV12-4
TGTGCCAGCAGTTTTAGGCGGAGCTCCTACGAGCAGTACTTC
CASSFRRSSYEQYF
>TRBJ2-1|TRBD2|15|-|TRBV6-1
TGTGCCACCGCCTCGTCGGCGGGAGGTTCCAATGAGCAGTTCTTC
CATASSAGGSNEQFF
>TRBJ1-5|-|15|few|TRBV7-9
TGTGCCAGCAGCCCCAAAGGGGCAGGGTTTCAGCCCCAGCATTTT
CASSPKGAGFQPQHF
>TRBJ2-5|TRBD2|18|few|TRBV6-1
TGTGCCAGCAGTGAAGCCTCTGGAAGCGGGAGGGCCCGAGAGACCCAGTACTTC
CASSEASGSGRARETQYF
>TRBJ2-7|TRBD2|16|few|TRBV7-2
TGTGCCAGCAGCCCGATAGCGGGAGGGAAGGGCTACGAGCAGTACTTC
CASSPIAGGKGYEQYF
>TRBJ1-4|-|14|-|TRBV6-1
TGTGCCAGCAGTGGGTGGGGGACTAATGAAAAACTGTTTTTT
CASSGWGTNEKLFF
>TRBJ2-5|TRBD1|14|-|TRBV7-9
TGTGCCAGCAGCCCGGGACAGACCCAAGAGACCCAGTACTTC
CASSPGQTQETQYF
>TRBJ2-6|-|16|-|TRBV30
TGTGCCTGGCGAGGGGGTAGAGGTTCTGGGGCCAACGTCCTGACTTTC
CAWRGGRGSGANVLTF
>TRBJ1-1|-|14|many|TRBV7-3
TGTGCCAGCAGCTTAACAACAGCGAACACTGAAGCTTTCTTT
CASSLTTANTEAFF
>TRBJ1-2|-|13|many|TRBV29-1
TGCAGCGTTGCAGGGACCCGTGCAGTTGGCTACACCTTC
CSVAGTRAVGYTF
>TRBJ1-1|-|12|few|TRBV29-1
TGCAGCGTTGAAGGTATGGACACTGAAGCTTTCTTT
CSVEGMDTEAFF
>TRBJ1-1|-|15|-|TRBV15
TGTGCCACCAGACCGGAGGGAGGGAGTAACACTGAAGCTTTCTTT
CATRPEGGSNTEAFF
>TRBJ2-1|TRBD1|14|-|TRBV20-1
TGCAGTGCTAGTAGACAGGGCTCTCGGGATGAGCAGTTCTTC
CSASRQGSRDEQFF
>TRBJ1-5|TRBD1|14|many|TRBV30
TGTGCCTGGAGTGGTAACAGGGGAAGTCAGCCCCAGCATTTT
CAWSGNRGSQPQHF
>TRBJ2-3|TRBD2|17|few|TRBV4-2
TGTGCCAGCAGCCAAGAGTTAGCGGGAGGGCCTCTTTTCACGCAGTATTTT
CASSQELAGGPLFTQYF
>TRBJ2-6|-|16|few|TRBV2
TGTGCCAGCAGTGATTTTTTCAGCTCTGGGGCCAACGTCCTGACTTTC
CASSDFFSSGANVLTF
>TRBJ2-3|-|15|many|TRBV11-1
TGTGCCAGCAGCCGGGACATCCTGTACACAGATACGCAGTATTTT
CASSRDILYTDTQYF
>TRBJ2-1|-|15|many|TRBV6-5
TGTGCCAGCCATACCAAACAATTTACCTACAATGAGCAGTTCTTC
CASHTKQFTYNEQFF
>TRBJ1-2|TRBD1|15|-|TRBV7-2
TGTGCCAGCAGCTTAGGCAGGGGGCTGGACTATGGCTACACCTTC
CASSLGRGLDYGYTF
>TRBJ1-4|-|13|-|TRBV29-1
TGCAGCGTAAAAGGCCTAACTAATGAAAAACTGTTTTTT
CSVKGLTNEKLFF
>TRBJ2-3|TRBD2|19|many|TRBV6-4
TGTGCCAGCAGGTCCCTCCATGGCGGGAGGCACAAAAGCACAGATACGCAGTATTTT
CASRSLHGGRHKSTDTQYF
>TRBJ2-1|-|14|few|TRBV10-3
TGTGCCATCAGAGGGGCTAACTCAAACAATGAGCAGTTCTTC
CAIRGANSNNEQFF
>TRBJ2-1|TRBD2|16|-|TRBV12-3/TRBV12-4
TGTGCCAGCACTCCTTCAGCGGGGAGCTCCTACAATGAGCAGTTCTTC
CASTPSAGSSYNEQFF
>TRBJ1-5|-|17|-|TRBV6-6
TGTGCCAGCAGTTACTACGGTGGAGACAGTAGCAATCAGCCCCAGCATTTT
CASSYYGGDSSNQPQHF
>TRBJ2-7|TRBD2|15|many|TRBV20-1
TGCAGTGCTGGAGGTAGCGGGGGAAAAACCTACGAGCAGTACTTC
CSAGGSGGKTYEQYF
>TRBJ1-2|TRBD1|15|many|TRBV30
TGTGCCTGGAGTGACACCCGGACAGGGTCCCTACGCTACACCTTC
CAWSDTRTGSLRYTF
>TRBJ2-3|-|14|-|TRBV5-1
TGCGCCAGCAGCTTATGGGGCGACCAGGATACGCAGTATTTT
CASSLWGDQDTQYF
>TRBJ2-7|-|11|many|TRBV20-1
TGCAGTGCAATTAAAAAGCGCGAGCAGTACTTC
CSAIKKREQYF
>TRBJ2-7|TRBD1|15|-|TRBV7-9
TGTGCCAGCAGCTGGGGAACCGGGACAGGATACGAGCAGTACTTC
CASSWGTGTGYEQYF
>TRBJ1-2|-|16|-|TRBV7-8
TGTGCCAGCAGCTTATTGCGGGGGGCTCTTTACTATGGCTACACCTTC
CASSLLRGALYYGYTF
>TRBJ2-7|-|13|-|TRBV4-3
TGCGCCAGCAGCCAAGACCGAGGTTACGAGCAGTACTTC
CASSQDRGYEQYF
>TRBJ1-3|-|13|many|TRBV5-1
TGCGCCAGCAGCTTGTACGCTGGAAACACCATATATTTT
CASSLYAGNTIYF
>TRBJ2-3|-|12|-|TRBV9
TGTGCCAGCAGCGTAGCGCAAGATACGCAGTATTTT
CASSVAQDTQYF
>TRBJ1-5|-|13|-|TRBV6-2/TRBV6-3
TGTGCCAGCAGTAACAGGGTGCGGCAGCCCCAGCATTTT
CASSNRVRQPQHF
>TRBJ1-1|TRBD1|16|many|TRBV4-3
TGCGCCAGCAGCCAACACGGGACAGGGATGAACACTGAAGCTTTCTTT
CASSQHGTGMNTEAFF
>TRBJ1-1|-|13|many|TRBV20-1
TGCAGTGCTAGTCCCCCTGTTTCCACTGAAGCTTTCTTT
CSASPPVSTEAFF
>TRBJ2-2|-|11|many|TRBV9
TGTGCCAGCGCCGGGTCCGGGGAGCTGTTTTTT
CASAGSGELFF
>TRBJ1-1|-|13|many|TRBV20-1
TGCAGTGCTAGTAGTAGGTGGGACACTGAAGCTTTCTTT
CSASSRWDTEAFF
>TRBJ1-5|-|15|many|TRBV9
TGTGCCAGCAGCGAAACAGGGAAGAGAACTCAGCCCCAGCATTTT
CASSETGKRTQPQHF
>TRBJ2-3|TRBD1|14|few|TRBV29-1
TGCAGCGTTGAGGGCAGGGGGCCCACAGATACGCAGTATTTT
CSVEGRGPTDTQYF
>TRBJ2-2|-|15|-|TRBV6-6
TGTGCCAGCAGTTCGGACAGAACTTACACCGGGGAGCTGTTTTTT
CASSSDRTYTGELFF
>TRBJ1-1|TRBD1|17|few|TRBV5-4
TGTGCCAGCAGCCCCCCGGGGACAGGGGGCAAGGTTACTGAAGCTTTCTTT
CASSPPGTGGKVTEAFF
>TRBJ2-2|TRBD1|16|-|TRBV6-2/TRBV6-3
TGTGCCAGCAGTTACTCGGGCAGGGGGCCCGCCGGGGAGCTGTTTTTT
CASSYSGRGPAGELFF
>TRBJ2-2|-|16|many|TRBV5-1
TGCGCCAGCAGCGATCGACAGAGAAACCGTCCCGGGGAGCTGTTTTTT
CASSDRQRNRPGELFF